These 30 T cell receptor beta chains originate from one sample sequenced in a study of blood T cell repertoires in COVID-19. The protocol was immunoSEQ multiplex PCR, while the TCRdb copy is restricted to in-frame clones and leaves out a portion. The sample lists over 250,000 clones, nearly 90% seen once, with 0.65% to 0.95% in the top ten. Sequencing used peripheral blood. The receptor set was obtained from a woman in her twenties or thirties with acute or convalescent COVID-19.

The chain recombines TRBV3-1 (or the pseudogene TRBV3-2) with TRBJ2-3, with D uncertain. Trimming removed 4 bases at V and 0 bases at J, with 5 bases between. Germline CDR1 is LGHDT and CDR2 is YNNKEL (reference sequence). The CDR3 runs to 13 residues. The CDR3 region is CASSPSSTDTQYF. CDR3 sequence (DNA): TGTGCCAGCAGCCCTTCTAGCACAGATACGCAGTATTTT.

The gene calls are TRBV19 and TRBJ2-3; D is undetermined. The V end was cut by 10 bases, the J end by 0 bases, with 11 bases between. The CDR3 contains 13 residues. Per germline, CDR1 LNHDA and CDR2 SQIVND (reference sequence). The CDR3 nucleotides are TGTGCCACCGCGAGTATGAGCACAGATACGCAGTATTTT. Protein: CATASMSTDTQYF.

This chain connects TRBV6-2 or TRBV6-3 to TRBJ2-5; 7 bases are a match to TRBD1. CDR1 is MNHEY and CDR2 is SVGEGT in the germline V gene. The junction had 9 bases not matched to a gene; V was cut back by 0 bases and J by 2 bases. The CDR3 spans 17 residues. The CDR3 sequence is CASSYSDRVNPQETQYF. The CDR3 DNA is TGTGCCAGCAGTTACTCAGACAGGGTCAACCCTCAAGAGACCCAGTACTTC.

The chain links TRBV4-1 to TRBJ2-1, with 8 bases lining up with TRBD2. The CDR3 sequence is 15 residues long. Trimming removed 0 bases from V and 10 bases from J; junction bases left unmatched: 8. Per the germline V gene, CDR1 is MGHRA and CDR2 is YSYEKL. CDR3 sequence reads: CASSQEGGLVGEQFF. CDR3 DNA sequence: TGCGCCAGCAGCCAAGAGGGGGGACTAGTTGGGGAGCAGTTCTTC.

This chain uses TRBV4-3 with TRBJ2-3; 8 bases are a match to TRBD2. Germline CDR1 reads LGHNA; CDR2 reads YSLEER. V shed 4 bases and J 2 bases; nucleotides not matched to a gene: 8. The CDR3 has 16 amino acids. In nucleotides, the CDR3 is TGCGCCAGCAGCCGAGGGGATAGCGGGGACACAGATACGCAGTATTTT. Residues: CASSRGDSGDTDTQYF.

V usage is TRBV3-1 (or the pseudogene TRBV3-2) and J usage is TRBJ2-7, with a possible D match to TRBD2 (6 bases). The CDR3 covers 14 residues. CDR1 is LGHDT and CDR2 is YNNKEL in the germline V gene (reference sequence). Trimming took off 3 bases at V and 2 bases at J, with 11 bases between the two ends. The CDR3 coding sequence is TGTGCCAGCAGCCAGGGACTTCGTGCCTACGAGCAGTACTTC. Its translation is CASSQGLRAYEQYF.

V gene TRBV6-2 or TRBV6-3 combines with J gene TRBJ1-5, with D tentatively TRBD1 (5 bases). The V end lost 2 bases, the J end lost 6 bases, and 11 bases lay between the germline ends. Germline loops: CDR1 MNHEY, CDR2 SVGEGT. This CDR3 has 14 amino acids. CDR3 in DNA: TGTGCCAGCAGTTACAGGGTAGGGGTTCAGCCCCAGCATTTT. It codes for CASSYRVGVQPQHF.

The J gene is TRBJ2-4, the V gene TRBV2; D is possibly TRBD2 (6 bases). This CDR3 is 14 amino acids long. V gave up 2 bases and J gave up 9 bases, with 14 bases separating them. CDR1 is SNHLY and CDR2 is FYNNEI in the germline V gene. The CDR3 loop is CASSELARAGIQYF. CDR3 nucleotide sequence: TGTGCCAGCAGTGAATTGGCCCGAGCGGGCATTCAGTACTTC. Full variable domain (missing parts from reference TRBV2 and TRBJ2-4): EPEVTQTPSHQVTQMGQEVILRCVPISNHLYFYWYRQILGQKVEFLVSFYNNEISEKSEIFDDQFSVERPDGSNFTLKIRSTKLEDSAMYFCASSELARAGIQYFGAGTRLSVL.

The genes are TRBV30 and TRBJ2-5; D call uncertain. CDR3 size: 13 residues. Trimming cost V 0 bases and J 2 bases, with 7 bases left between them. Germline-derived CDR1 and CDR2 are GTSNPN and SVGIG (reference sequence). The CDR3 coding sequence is TGTGCCTGGAGTGTAACAGTACAAGAGACCCAGTACTTC. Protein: CAWSVTVQETQYF.

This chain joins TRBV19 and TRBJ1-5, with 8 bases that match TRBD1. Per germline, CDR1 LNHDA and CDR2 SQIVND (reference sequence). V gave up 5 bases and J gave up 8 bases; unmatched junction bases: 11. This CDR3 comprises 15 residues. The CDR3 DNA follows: TGTGCCAGTAGTTTTTGGGCAGGGGGCACGGAGCCCCAGCATTTT. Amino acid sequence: CASSFWAGGTEPQHF.

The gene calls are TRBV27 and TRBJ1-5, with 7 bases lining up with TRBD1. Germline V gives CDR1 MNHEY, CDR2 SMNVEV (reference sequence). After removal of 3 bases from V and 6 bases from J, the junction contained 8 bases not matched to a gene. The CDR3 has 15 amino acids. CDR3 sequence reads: CASSFGRTGGQPQHF. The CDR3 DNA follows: TGTGCCAGCAGTTTCGGACGGACAGGAGGTCAGCCCCAGCATTTT.

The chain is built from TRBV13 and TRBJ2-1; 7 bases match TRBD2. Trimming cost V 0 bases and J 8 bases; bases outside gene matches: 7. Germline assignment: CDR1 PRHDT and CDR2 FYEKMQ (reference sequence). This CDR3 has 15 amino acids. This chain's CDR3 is CASSLGGAGDHEQFF. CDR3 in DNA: TGTGCCAGCAGCTTAGGCGGGGCGGGAGATCATGAGCAGTTCTTC.

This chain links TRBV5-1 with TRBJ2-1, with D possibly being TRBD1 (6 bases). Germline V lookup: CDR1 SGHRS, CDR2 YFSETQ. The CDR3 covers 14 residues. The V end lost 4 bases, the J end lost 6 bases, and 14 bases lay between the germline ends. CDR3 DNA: TGCGCCAGCAGCCCCCAGGGGTCTGGCAATGAGCAGTTCTTC. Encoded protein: CASSPQGSGNEQFF.

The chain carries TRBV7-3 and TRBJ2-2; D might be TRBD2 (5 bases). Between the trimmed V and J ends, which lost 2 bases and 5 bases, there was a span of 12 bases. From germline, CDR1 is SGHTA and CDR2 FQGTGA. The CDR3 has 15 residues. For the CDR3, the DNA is TGTGCCAGCAGCTTACTACCGGACTGGACCGGGGAGCTGTTTTTT. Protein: CASSLLPDWTGELFF. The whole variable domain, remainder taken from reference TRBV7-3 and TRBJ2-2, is GAGVSQTPSNKVTEKGKYVELRCDPISGHTALYWYRQSLGQGPEFLIYFQGTGAADDSGLPNDRFFAVRPEGSVSTLKIQRTERGDSAVYLCASSLLPDWTGELFFGEGSRLTVL.

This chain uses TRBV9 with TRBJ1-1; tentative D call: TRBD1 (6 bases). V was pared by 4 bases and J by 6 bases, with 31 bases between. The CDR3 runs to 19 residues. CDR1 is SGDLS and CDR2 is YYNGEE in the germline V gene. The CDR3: CASSPRTGTTNVARAEAFF. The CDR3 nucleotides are TGTGCCAGCAGCCCTCGTACCGGGACAACGAACGTGGCGAGAGCTGAAGCTTTCTTT.

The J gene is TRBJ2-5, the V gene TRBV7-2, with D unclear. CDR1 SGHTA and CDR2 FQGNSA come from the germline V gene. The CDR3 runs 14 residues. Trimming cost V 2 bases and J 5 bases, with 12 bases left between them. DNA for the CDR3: TGTGCCAGCAGCTTAATTCTAGTATTCGAGACCCAGTACTTC. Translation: CASSLILVFETQYF.

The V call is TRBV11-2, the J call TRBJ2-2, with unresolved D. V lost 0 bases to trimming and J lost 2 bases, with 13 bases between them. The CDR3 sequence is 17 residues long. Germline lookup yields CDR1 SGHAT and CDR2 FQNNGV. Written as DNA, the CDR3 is TGTGCCAGCAGCTTAGAAGTTACGGGTTCAAACACCGGGGAGCTGTTTTTT. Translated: CASSLEVTGSNTGELFF.

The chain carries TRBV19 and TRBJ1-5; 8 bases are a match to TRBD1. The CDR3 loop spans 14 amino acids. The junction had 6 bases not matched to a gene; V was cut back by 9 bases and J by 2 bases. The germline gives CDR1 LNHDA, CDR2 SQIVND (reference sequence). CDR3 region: CASLTGVGNQPQHF. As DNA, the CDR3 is TGTGCCAGCCTGACAGGGGTGGGCAATCAGCCCCAGCATTTT.

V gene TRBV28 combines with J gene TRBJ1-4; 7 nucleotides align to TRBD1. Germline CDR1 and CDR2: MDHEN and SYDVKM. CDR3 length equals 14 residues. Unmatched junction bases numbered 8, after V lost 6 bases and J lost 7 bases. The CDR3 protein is CASSKTGIIEKLFF. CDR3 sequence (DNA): TGTGCCAGCAGCAAGACAGGGATTATTGAAAAACTGTTTTTT.

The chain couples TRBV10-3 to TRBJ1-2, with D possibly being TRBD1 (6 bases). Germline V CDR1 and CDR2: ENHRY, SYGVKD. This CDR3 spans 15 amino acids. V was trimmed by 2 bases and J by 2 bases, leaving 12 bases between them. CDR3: CAISEPRDTNYGYTF. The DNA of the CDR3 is TGTGCCATCAGTGAGCCCCGGGACACAAACTATGGCTACACCTTC.

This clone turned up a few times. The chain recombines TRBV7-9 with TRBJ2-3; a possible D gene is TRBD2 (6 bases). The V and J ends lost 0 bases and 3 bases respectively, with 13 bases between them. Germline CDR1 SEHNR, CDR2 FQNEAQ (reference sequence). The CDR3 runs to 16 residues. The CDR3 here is CASSLAGISGTDTQYF. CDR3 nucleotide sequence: TGTGCCAGCAGCTTAGCGGGAATAAGCGGGACAGATACGCAGTATTTT. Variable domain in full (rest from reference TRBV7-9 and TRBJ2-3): DTGVSQNPRHKITKRGQNVTFRCDPISEHNRLYWYRQTLGQGPEFLTYFQNEAQLEKSRLLSDRFSAERPKGSFSTLEIQRTEQGDSAMYLCASSLAGISGTDTQYFGPGTRLTVL.

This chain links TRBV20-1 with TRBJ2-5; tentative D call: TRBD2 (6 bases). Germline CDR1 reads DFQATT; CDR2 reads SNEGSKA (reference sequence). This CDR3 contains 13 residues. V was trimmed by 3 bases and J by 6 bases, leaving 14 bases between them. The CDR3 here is CSASPGTLQTQYF. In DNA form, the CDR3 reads TGCAGTGCTAGTCCCGGGACTCTACAGACCCAGTACTTC.

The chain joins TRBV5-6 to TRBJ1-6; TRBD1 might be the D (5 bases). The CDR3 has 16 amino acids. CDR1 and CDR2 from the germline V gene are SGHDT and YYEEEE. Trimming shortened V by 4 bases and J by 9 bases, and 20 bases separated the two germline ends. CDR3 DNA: TGTGCCAGCAGCACCATGACAGTCCCCGCAACTTCACCCCTCCACTTT. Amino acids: CASSTMTVPATSPLHF.

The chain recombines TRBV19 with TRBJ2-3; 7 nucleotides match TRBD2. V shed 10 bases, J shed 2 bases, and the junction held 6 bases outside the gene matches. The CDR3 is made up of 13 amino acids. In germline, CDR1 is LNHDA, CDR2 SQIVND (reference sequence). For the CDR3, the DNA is TGTGCCACCTGGAGCGGGATCACAGATACGCAGTATTTT. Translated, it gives CATWSGITDTQYF.

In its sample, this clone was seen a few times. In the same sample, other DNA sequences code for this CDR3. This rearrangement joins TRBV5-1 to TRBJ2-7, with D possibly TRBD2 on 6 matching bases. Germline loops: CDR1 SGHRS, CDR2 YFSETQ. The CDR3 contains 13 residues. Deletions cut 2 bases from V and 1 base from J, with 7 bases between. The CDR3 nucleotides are TGCGCCAGCAGCTTCGGGGGTTCCTACGAGCAGTACTTC. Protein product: CASSFGGSYEQYF.

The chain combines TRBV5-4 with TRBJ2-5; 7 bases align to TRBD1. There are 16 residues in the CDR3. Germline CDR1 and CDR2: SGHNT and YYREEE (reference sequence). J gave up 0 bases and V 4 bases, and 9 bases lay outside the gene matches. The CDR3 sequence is CASSPGTGQYQETQYF. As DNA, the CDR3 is TGTGCCAGCAGCCCGGGAACGGGACAGTACCAAGAGACCCAGTACTTC.

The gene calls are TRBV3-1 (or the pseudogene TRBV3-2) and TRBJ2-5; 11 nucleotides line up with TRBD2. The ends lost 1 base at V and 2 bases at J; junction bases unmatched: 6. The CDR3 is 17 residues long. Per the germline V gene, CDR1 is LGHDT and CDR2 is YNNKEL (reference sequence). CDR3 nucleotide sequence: TGTGCCAGCAGCCAAGTGGTGCGACTAGCGGGGCAAGAGACCCAGTACTTC. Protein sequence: CASSQVVRLAGQETQYF.

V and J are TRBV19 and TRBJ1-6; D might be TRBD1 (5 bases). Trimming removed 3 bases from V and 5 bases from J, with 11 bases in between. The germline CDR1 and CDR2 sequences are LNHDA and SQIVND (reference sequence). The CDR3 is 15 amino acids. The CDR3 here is CASSIFTGNNSPLHF. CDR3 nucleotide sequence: TGTGCCAGTAGTATCTTTACAGGAAATAATTCACCCCTCCACTTT.

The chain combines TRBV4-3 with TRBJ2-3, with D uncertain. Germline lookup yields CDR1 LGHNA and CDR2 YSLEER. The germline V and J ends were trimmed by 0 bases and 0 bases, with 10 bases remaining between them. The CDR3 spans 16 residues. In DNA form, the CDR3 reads TGCGCCAGCAGCCAAGACCACCCGACTAGCACAGATACGCAGTATTTT. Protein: CASSQDHPTSTDTQYF.

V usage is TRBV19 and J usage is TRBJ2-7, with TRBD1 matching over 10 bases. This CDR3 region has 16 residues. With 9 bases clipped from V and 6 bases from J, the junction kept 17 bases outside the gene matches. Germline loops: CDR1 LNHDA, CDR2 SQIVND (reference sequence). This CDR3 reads CASSKSGGQGVSEQYF. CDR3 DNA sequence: TGTGCCAGCTCTAAATCGGGTGGACAGGGGGTCAGCGAGCAGTACTTC.